The present TCR beta chain was sequenced within a study of blood T cell repertoires in COVID-19. Study context: Specimens from acute and convalescent COVID-19 originated in the United States, Italy and Spain. Sources were T cells, B-cell-depleted T cells, or PBMCs; the material itself was cDNA or gDNA.

Methods used by the authors: Amplification with reference gene primers provided the estimates of nucleated cell counts. Assay used: immunoSEQ multiplex PCR; TCRdb lists only in-frame clones, some missing. V and J calls and clone size are given by that table; D and trimming were obtained from the DNA. Altogether around 310,000 clones are present, roughly 90% being singletons, with the ten largest covering 3.5% to 4.5%. The CDR3 contains 16 residues. The germline gives CDR1 SGHTA, CDR2 FQGTGA. V trimming: 5 bases; J trimming: 0 bases; junction bases outside the gene matches: 6. This clonotype was obtained from a woman aged 50 to 60 with active or convalescent COVID-19. The V and J genes are TRBV7-3 and TRBJ2-3; the match to TRBD2 covers 9 bases. Sequenced material: peripheral blood. The CDR3 region is CASSRGTSRSTDTQYF. CDR3 bases: TGTGCCAGCAGCCGAGGGACTAGCCGTAGCACAGATACGCAGTATTTT.